This record concerns one TCR beta chain sequence. As yet, its antigen is unknown. Researchers ran the PCR with 60 Vbeta and 13 Jbeta primers. Generated by immunoSEQ multiplex PCR, the TCRdb table keeps only in-frame clones and is missing some. This table has 110,000 to 150,000 clones, 75% appearing once. The record originates from a study of cytomegalovirus exposure and HLA in healthy donors. In the study overall: The study placed 80% to 90% of its 398 genotyped donors in the Caucasian-associated ancestry cluster.

Study results and limitations: Some segments of the V type, notably TRBV6-2 and TRBV6-3, were excluded as indistinguishable. Presence/absence analyses supposed approximately even sequencing depth among donors. In a later analysis, TCR beta V- and J-gene trimming showed a link to a missense DCLRE1C variant.

Trimming stripped 10 bases from V and 7 bases from J, with 22 bases between. Germline loops: CDR1 MNHNY, CDR2 SVGAGI (reference sequence). This CDR3 contains 14 residues. This TCR came from a man aged 40-49 years in good health and CMV-seronegative. The sample comprised PBMCs. V is TRBV6-6 and J is TRBJ1-2; maybe TRBD1 (6 bases). The CDR3 DNA is TGTGCCACCCAGCCCGGGGGGACATTCGGTGGCTACACCTTC. It translates to CATQPGGTFGGYTF.